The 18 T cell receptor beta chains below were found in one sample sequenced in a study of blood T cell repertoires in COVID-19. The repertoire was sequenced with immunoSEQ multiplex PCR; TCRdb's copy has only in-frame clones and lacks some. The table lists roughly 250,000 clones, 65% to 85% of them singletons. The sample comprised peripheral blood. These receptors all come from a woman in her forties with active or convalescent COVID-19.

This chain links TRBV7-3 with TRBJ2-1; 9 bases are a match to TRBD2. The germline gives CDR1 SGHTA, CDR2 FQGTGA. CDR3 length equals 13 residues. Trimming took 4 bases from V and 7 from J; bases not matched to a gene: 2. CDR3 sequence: CASSSGLANEQFF. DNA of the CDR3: TGTGCCAGCAGCTCGGGACTAGCAAATGAGCAGTTCTTC.

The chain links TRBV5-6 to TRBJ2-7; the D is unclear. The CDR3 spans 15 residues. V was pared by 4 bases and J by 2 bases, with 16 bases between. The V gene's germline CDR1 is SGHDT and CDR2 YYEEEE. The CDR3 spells CASSHRAWSTYEQYF. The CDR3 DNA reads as TGTGCCAGCAGCCACCGCGCTTGGAGCACCTACGAGCAGTACTTC.

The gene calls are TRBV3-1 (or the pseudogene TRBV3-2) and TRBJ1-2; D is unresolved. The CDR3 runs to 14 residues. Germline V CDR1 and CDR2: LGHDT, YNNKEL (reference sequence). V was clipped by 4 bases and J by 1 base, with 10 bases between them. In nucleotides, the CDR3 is TGTGCCAGCAGCCGTGGGCAGATTAACTATGGCTACACCTTC. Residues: CASSRGQINYGYTF.

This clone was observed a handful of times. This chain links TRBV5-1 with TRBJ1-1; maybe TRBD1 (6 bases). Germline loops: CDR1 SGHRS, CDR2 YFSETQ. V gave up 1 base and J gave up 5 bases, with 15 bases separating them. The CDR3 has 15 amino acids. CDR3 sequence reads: CASSLSSTGATEAFF. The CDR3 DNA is TGCGCCAGCAGCTTGTCATCGACAGGTGCGACTGAAGCTTTCTTT.

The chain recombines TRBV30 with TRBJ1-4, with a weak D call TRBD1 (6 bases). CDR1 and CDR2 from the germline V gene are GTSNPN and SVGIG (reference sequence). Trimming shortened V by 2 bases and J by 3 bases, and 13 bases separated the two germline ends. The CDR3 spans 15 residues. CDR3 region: CAWSSSTGPNEKLFF. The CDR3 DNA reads TGTGCCTGGAGTTCCTCGACAGGTCCTAATGAAAAACTGTTTTTT. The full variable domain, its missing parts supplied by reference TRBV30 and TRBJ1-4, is SQTIHQWPATLVQPVGSPLSLECTVEGTSNPNLYWYRQAAGRGLQLLFYSVGIGQISSEVPQNLSASRPQDRQFILSSKKLLLSDSGFYLCAWSSSTGPNEKLFFGSGTQLSVL.

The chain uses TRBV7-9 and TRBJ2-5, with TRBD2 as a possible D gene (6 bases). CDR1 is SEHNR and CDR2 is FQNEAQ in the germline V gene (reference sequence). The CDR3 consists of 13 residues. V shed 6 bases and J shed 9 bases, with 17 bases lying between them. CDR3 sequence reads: CASRGTGEMPQYF. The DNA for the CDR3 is TGTGCCAGCAGAGGGACGGGGGAGATGCCCCAGTACTTC. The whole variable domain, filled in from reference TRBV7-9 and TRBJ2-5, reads DTGVSQNPRHKITKRGQNVTFRCDPISEHNRLYWYRQTLGQGPEFLTYFQNEAQLEKSRLLSDRFSAERPKGSFSTLEIQRTEQGDSAMYLCASRGTGEMPQYFGPGTRLLVL.

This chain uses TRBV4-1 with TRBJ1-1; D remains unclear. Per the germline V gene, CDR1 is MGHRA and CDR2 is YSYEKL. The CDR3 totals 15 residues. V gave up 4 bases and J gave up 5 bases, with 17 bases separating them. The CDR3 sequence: CASSPPEGIGTEAFF. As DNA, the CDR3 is TGCGCCAGCAGCCCCCCCGAGGGAATCGGTACTGAAGCTTTCTTT.

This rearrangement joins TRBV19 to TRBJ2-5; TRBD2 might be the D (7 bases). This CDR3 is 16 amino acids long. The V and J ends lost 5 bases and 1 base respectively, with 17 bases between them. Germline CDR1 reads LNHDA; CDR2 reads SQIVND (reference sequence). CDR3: CASSSGRGAPQETQYF. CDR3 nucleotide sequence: TGTGCCAGTAGTTCAGGGAGGGGGGCCCCCCAAGAGACCCAGTACTTC.

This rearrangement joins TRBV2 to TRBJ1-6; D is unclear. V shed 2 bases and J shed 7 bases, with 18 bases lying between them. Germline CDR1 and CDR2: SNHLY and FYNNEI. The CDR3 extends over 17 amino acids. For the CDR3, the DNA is TGTGCCAGCAGTGAACGGCCGATTACAGCCCCAAATTCACCCCTCCACTTT. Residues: CASSERPITAPNSPLHF.

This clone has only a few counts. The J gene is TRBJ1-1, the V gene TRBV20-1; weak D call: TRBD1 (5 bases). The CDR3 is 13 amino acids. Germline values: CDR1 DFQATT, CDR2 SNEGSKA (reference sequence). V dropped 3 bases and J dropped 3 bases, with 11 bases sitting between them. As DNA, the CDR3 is TGCAGTGCTAGTGGAAACAGGTACACTGAAGCTTTCTTT. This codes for CSASGNRYTEAFF.

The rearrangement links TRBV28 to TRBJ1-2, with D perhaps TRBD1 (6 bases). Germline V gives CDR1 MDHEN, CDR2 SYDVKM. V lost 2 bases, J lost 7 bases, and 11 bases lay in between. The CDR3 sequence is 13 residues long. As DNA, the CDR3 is TGTGCCAGCAGTTTAGGTTACAGGGTTGGCTACACCTTC. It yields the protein CASSLGYRVGYTF.

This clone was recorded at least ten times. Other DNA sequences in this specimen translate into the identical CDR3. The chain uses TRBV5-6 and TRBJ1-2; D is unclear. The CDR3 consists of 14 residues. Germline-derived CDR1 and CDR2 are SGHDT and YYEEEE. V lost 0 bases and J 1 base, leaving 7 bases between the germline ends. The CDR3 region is CASSLVRNNYGYTF. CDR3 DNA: TGTGCCAGCAGCTTGGTTCGTAATAACTATGGCTACACCTTC.

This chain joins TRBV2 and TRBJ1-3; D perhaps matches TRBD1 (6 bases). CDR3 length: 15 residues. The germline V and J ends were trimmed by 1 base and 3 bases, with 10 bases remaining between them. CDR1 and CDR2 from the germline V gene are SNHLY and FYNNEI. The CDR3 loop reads CASSEEGEHGNTIYF. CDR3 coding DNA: TGTGCCAGCAGTGAAGAGGGGGAACATGGAAACACCATATATTTT.

This chain's CDR3 is CASRLKETQYF. In DNA form, the CDR3 reads TGTGCCAGCAGGTTAAAAGAGACCCAGTACTTC. The chain joins TRBV6-5 to TRBJ2-5; D remains ambiguous. Germline V gives CDR1 MNHEY, CDR2 SVGAGI. The CDR3 length is 11 residues. V was trimmed by 6 bases and J by 3 bases, leaving 5 bases between them.

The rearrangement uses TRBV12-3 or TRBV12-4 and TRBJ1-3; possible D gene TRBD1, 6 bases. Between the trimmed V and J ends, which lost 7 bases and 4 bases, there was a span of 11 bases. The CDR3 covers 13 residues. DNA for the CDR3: TGTGCCAGCACCCAGGGGAGCGGAAACACCATATATTTT. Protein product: CASTQGSGNTIYF.

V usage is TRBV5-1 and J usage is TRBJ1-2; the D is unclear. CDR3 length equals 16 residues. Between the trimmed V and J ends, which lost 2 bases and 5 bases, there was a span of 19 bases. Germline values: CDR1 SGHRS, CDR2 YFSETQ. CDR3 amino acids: CASSFGREPRRYGYTF. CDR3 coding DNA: TGCGCCAGCAGCTTTGGGAGGGAGCCAAGGAGATATGGCTACACCTTC.

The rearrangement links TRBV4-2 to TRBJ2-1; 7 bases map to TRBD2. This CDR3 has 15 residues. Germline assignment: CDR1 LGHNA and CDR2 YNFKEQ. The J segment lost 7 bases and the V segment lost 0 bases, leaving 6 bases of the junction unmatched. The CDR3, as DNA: TGTGCCAGCAGCCAAGAGCGACTAGCTGGGAATGAGCAGTTCTTC. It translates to CASSQERLAGNEQFF.

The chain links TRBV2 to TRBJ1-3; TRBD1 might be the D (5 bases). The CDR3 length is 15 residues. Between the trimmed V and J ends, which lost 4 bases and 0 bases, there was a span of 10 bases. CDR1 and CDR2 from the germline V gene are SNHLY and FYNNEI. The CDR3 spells CASSGRGNSGNTIYF. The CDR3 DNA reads TGTGCCAGCAGTGGGCGGGGCAACTCTGGAAACACCATATATTTT.